These 8 T cell receptor beta chains were all obtained from the same sample, sequenced in a study of cytomegalovirus exposure and HLA in healthy donors. PCR primers comprised 60 Vbeta and 13 Jbeta primers. Sequenced by immunoSEQ multiplex PCR; TCRdb stores in-frame clones only, minus some. In the table there are roughly 130,000 clones, around 78% of which are singletons. Sequenced input: PBMCs. These receptors all come from a woman between 40 and 55 years old in good health and CMV-seronegative.

CDR3 loop: CASSFTENTEAFF. Written as DNA, the CDR3 is TGCGCCAGCAGCTTTACAGAGAACACTGAAGCTTTCTTT. The chain joins TRBV5-1 to TRBJ1-1; D is ambiguous. V was trimmed by 2 bases and J by 1 base, leaving 6 bases between them. This CDR3 has 13 amino acids. In germline, CDR1 is SGHRS, CDR2 YFSETQ.

Only one count was recorded for this clone. This sequence joins TRBV7-2 and TRBJ2-5, with 9 nucleotides matching TRBD1. The CDR3 spans 14 residues. Germline CDR1 is SGHTA and CDR2 is FQGNSA. V trimming: 4 bases; J trimming: 5 bases; junction bases outside the gene matches: 5. The CDR3 DNA sequence: TGTGCCAGCAGCTCGGACAGGGGAAGCGAGACCCAGTACTTC. Its protein product is CASSSDRGSETQYF.

The chain recombines TRBV5-1 with TRBJ1-3, with no clear D. Trimming took 0 bases from V and 0 from J, leaving 7 bases between them. This CDR3 has 15 amino acids. Germline-derived CDR1 and CDR2 are SGHRS and YFSETQ. Written as DNA, the CDR3 is TGCGCCAGCAGCTTGGCCTCTCTCTCTGGAAACACCATATATTTT. Translation: CASSLASLSGNTIYF.

This clone has just one count. This chain links TRBV30 with TRBJ2-5; the match to TRBD2 covers 10 bases. CDR3 length: 12 residues. CDR1 GTSNPN and CDR2 SVGIG come from the germline V gene (reference sequence). The ends lost 5 bases at V and 4 bases at J; junction bases unmatched: 1. Here the CDR3 reads CAWERGGETQYF. In DNA form, the CDR3 reads TGTGCCTGGGAGCGGGGGGGAGAGACCCAGTACTTC.

A single count supports this clone. The rearrangement joins TRBV7-2 to TRBJ2-1, with TRBD2 matching over 12 bases. Germline values: CDR1 SGHTA, CDR2 FQGNSA. The CDR3 spans 17 residues. V shed 5 bases and J 10 bases; nucleotides not matched to a gene: 15. The CDR3 protein is CASSPRALAGGSREQFF. CDR3 nucleotides: TGTGCCAGCAGCCCAAGAGCACTAGCGGGAGGATCAAGGGAGCAGTTCTTC.

This clone was detected only once. J is TRBJ1-2 and V is TRBV23-1; no definite D call. TRBV23-1 is placed among ORFs of uncertain function. There are 15 residues in the CDR3. V shed 4 bases and J shed 0 bases, with 12 bases lying between them. DNA for the CDR3: TGCGCCAGCAGTCGAGTTCGGGTTGCTAACTATGGCTACACCTTC. Amino acid sequence: CASSRVRVANYGYTF.

The chain couples TRBV27 to TRBJ1-1; no clear D. Germline CDR1 and CDR2: MNHEY and SMNVEV (reference sequence). The CDR3 sequence is 16 residues long. The ends were cut back, 0 bases at V and 0 bases at J, with 11 bases in the middle. Here the CDR3 reads CASSLSTYALNTEAFF. The CDR3 nucleotides read TGTGCCAGCAGTTTATCGACTTACGCGTTGAACACTGAAGCTTTCTTT.

The chain carries TRBV28 and TRBJ2-5, with TRBD2 matching over 10 bases. Per the germline V gene, CDR1 is MDHEN and CDR2 is SYDVKM. The V gene end was trimmed by 2 bases and the J gene end by 0 bases; junction bases not matched to a gene: 6. The CDR3 contains 17 residues. The CDR3 reads CASSLIRLAGDQETQYF. CDR3 DNA sequence: TGTGCCAGCAGTTTAATTCGCCTAGCGGGGGACCAAGAGACCCAGTACTTC.